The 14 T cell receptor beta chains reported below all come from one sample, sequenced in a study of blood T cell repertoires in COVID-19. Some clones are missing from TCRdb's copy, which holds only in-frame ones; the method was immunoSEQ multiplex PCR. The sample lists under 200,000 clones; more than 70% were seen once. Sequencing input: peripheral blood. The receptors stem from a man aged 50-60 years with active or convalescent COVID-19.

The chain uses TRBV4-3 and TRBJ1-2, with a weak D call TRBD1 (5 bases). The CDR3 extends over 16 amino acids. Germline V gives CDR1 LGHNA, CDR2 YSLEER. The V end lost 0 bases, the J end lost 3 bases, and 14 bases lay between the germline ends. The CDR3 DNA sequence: TGCGCCAGCAGCCAAGATTTAGCAGGGCCAGACTATGGCTACACCTTC. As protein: CASSQDLAGPDYGYTF.

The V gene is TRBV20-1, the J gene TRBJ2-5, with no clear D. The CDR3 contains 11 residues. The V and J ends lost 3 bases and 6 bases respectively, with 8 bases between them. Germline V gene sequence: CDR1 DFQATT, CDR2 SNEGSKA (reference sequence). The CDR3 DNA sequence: TGCAGTGCTAGGTCCGGTCAGACCCAGTACTTC. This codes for CSARSGQTQYF.

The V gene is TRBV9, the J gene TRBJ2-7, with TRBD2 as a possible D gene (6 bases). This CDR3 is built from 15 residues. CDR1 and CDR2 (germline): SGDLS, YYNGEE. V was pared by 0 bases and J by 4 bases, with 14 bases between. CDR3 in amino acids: CASSVGPGDSYEQYF. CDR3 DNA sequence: TGTGCCAGCAGCGTAGGTCCTGGGGACTCTTACGAGCAGTACTTC.

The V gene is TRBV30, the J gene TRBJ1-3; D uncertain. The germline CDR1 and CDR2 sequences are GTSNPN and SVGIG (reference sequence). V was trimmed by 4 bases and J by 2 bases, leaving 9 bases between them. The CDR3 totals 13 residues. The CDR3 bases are TGTGCCTGGATGCTGGCAGCTGGAAACACCATATATTTT. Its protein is CAWMLAAGNTIYF.

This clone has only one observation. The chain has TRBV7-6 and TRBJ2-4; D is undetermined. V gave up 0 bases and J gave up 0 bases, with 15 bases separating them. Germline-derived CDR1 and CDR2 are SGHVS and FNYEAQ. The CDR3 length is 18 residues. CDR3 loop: CASSLAPSGPIAKNIQYF. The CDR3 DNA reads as TGTGCCAGCAGCTTAGCGCCGTCAGGCCCAATAGCCAAAAACATTCAGTACTTC.

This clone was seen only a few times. CDR3 in amino acids: CSVEGTVTNTEAFF. The CDR3 DNA sequence: TGCAGCGTTGAGGGGACAGTAACTAACACTGAAGCTTTCTTT. The V and J genes are TRBV29-1 and TRBJ1-1, with 7 bases that match TRBD1. V dropped 3 bases and J dropped 2; count of bases not matched to a gene: 6. Germline V gene lookup returns CDR1 SQVTM and CDR2 ANQGSEA. The CDR3 loop spans 14 amino acids.

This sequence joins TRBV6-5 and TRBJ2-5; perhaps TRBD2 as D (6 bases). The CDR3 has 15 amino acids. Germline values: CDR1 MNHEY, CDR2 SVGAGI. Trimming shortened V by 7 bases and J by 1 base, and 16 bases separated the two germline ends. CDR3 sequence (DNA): TGTGCCAGCACCTTGGGACGCGGGGTCCAAGAGACCCAGTACTTC. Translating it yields CASTLGRGVQETQYF.

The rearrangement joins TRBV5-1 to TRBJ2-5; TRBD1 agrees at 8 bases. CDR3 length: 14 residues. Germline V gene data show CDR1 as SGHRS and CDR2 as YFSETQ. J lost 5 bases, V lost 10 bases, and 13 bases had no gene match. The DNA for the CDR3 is TGCGCCCCCAGGGACAGGTGCTTTCCGGAGACCCAGTACTTC. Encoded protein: CAPRDRCFPETQYF.

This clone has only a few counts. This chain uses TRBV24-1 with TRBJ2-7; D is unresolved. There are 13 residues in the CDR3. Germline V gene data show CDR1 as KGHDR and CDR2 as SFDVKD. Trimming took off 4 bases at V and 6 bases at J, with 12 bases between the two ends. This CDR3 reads CATSDPSFPEQYF. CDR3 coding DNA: TGTGCCACCAGTGACCCCAGTTTCCCCGAGCAGTACTTC.

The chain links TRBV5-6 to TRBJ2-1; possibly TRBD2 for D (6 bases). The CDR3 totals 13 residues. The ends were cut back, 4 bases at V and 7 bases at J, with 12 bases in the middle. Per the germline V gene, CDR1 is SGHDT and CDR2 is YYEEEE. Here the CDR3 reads CASSPGLENEQFF. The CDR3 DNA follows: TGTGCCAGCAGCCCGGGACTGGAGAATGAGCAGTTCTTC. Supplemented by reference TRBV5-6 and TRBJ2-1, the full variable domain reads DAGVTQSPTHLIKTRGQQVTLRCSPKSGHDTVSWYQQALGQGPQFIFQYYEEEERQRGNFPDRFSGHQFPNYSSELNVNALLLGDSALYLCASSPGLENEQFFGPGTRLTVL.

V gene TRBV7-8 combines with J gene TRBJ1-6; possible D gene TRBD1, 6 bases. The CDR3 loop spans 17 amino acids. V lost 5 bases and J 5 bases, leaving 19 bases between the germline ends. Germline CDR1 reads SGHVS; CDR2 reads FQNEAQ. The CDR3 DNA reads TGTGCCAGCAGCCGAGATAAACAGGGAACGAATAATTCACCCCTCCACTTT. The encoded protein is CASSRDKQGTNNSPLHF. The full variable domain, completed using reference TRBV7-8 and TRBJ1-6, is GAGVSQSPRYKVAKRGQDVALRCDPISGHVSLFWYQQALGQGPEFLTYFQNEAQLDKSGLPSDRFFAERPEGSVSTLKIQRTQQEDSAVYLCASSRDKQGTNNSPLHFGNGTRLTVT.

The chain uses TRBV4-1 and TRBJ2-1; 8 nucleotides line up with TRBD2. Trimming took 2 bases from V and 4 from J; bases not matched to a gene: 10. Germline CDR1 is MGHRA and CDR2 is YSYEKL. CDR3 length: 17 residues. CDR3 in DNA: TGCGCCAGCAGCCAACTACCGGGACTAGAGGATTACAATGAGCAGTTCTTC. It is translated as CASSQLPGLEDYNEQFF.

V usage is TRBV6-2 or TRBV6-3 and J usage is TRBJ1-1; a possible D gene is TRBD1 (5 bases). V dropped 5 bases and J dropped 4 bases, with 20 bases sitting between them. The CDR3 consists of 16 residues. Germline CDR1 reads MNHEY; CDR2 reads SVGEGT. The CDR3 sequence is CASSNPTGGLGTEAFF. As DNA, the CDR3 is TGTGCCAGCAGTAATCCGACTGGGGGACTGGGCACTGAAGCTTTCTTT.

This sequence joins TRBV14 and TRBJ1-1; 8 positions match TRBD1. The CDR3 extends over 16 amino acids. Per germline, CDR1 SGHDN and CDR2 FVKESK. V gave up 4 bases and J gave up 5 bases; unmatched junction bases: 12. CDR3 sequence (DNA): TGTGCCAGCAGCCCCCGGTGGTGGACAGGGATAACTGAAGCTTTCTTT. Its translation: CASSPRWWTGITEAFF.